This T cell receptor beta chain was profiled in a study of regulatory dendritic cells for organ transplantation. Study overall: Day 6 dendritic cell cultures were stimulated with LPS.

This clone was observed once. Its antigen is not known. The study, taken as a whole, reports: Of resting T cell subsets, memory CD8+ had the most alloreactive clonotypes.

Sorted T cells were CFSE-labeled and cultured four to five days with allogeneic regulatory or mature dendritic cells at 1:10. Data came from immunoSEQ multiplex PCR; TCRdb stores just in-frame clones and leaves some out. The sample includes approximately 4,000 clones, about two thirds of them seen just once. Germline CDR1 SEHNR, CDR2 FQNEAQ (reference sequence). The CDR3 is 15 residues long. V was clipped by 4 bases and J by 7 bases; unmatched bases: 13. The receptor was isolated from a human donor in good health. The gene calls are TRBV7-9 and TRBJ2-7; 7 nucleotides align to TRBD2. Material: memory CD8+ T cells from blood cultured with dendritic cells. Subset noted: CD45RO+ memory T cells. In DNA form, the CDR3 reads TGTGCCAGCAGCTCCGCGACGGGAGGAGCCAAGGAGCAGTACTTC. Amino acid sequence: CASSSATGGAKEQYF.